This T cell receptor beta chain came from a study of CD8 T cells in Susac syndrome. Sequencing targeted TCR beta in blood CD8+ and CD4+ T cells. Included as multiple sclerosis controls were treatment-naive patients who had stable or active relapsing-remitting disease. The CDR3 is 14 residues long. The V gene lost 3 bases and the J gene lost 0 bases, with 9 bases spanning the gap. Per the germline V gene, CDR1 is DFQATT and CDR2 is SNEGSKA (reference sequence). Random hexamers served to reverse transcribe roughly 0.5 to 1 ug RNA. TCRdb itself ran the immunoSEQ multiplex PCR reads through MiXCR, one entry per CDR3 protein. Here the sample spans roughly 200,000 distinct CDR3 sequences, 95% being singletons.

This receptor was identified in a human donor with multiple sclerosis. This chain uses TRBV20-1 with TRBJ1-3; D is ambiguous. Sequenced sample: CD4+ T cells from PBMCs. This chain's CDR3 is CSASPANSGNTIYF. The CDR3, as DNA: TGCAGTGCTAGTCCAGCGAACTCTGGAAACACCATATATTTT.